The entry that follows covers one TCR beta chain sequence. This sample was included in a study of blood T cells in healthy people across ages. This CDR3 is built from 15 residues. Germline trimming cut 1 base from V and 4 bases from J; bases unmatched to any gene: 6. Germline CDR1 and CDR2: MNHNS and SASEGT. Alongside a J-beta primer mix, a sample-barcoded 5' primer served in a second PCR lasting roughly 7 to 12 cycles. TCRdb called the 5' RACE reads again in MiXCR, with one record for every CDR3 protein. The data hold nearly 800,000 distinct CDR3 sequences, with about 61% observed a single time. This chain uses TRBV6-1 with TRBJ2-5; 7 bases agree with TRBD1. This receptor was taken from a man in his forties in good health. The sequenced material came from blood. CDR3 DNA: TGTGCCAGCAGTGAAGGCCGACAGGGTGTAGAGACCCAGTACTTC. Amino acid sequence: CASSEGRQGVETQYF.